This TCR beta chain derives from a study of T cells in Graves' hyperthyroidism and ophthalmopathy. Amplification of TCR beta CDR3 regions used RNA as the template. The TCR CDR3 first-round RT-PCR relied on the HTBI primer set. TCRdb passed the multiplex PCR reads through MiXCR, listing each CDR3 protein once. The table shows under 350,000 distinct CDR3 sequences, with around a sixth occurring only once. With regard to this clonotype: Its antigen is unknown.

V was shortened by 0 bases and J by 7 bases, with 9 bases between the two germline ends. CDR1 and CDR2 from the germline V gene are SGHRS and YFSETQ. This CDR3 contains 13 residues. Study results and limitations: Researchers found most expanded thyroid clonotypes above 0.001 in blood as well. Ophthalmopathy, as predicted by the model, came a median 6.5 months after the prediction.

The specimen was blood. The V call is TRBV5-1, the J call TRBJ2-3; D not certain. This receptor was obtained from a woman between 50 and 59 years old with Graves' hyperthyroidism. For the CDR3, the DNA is TGCGCCAGCAGCTTGGTTGGCGATCATACGCAGTATTTT. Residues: CASSLVGDHTQYF.